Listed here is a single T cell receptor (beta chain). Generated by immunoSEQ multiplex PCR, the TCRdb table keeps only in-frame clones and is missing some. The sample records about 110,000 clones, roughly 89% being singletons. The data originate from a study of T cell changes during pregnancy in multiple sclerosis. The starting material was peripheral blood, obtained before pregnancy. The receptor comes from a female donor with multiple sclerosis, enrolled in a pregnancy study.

CDR3 protein: CASSLPGLAGGPYEQYF. As DNA, the CDR3 is TGTGCCAGCAGTTTGCCCGGACTAGCGGGAGGGCCTTACGAGCAGTACTTC. V usage is TRBV28 and J usage is TRBJ2-5; 15 nucleotides agree with TRBD2. The assigned J gene may be wrong: the sequence end matches TRBJ2-7 better. Germline V gives CDR1 MDHEN, CDR2 SYDVKM. This CDR3 comprises 17 residues.